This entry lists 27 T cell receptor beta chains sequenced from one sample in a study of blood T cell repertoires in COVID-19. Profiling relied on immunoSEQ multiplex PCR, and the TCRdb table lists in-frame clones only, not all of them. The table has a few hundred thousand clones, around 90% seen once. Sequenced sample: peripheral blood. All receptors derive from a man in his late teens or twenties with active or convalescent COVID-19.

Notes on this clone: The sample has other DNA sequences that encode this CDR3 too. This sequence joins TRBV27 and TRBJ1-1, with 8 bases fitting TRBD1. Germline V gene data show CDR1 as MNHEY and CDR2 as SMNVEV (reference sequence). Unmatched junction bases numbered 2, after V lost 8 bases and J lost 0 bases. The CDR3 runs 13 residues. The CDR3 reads CASGQGMNTEAFF. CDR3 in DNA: TGTGCCAGCGGACAGGGAATGAACACTGAAGCTTTCTTT.

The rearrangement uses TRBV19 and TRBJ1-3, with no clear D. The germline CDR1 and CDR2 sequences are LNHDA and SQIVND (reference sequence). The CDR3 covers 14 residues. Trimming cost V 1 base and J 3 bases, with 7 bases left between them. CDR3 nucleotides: TGTGCCAGTAGTATAGTCGGTCTTGGAAACACCATATATTTT. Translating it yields CASSIVGLGNTIYF.

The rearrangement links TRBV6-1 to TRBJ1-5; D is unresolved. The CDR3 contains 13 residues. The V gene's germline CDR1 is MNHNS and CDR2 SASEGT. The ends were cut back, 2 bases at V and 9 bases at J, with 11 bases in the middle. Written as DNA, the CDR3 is TGTGCCAGCAGTGAACCCCTACCGGGGCCCCAGCATTTT. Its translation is CASSEPLPGPQHF.

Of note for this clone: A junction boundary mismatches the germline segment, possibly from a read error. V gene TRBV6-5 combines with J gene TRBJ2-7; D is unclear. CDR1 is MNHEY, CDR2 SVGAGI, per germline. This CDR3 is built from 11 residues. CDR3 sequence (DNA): TGTGCCAGCAGTTACCTATACGCGCAGTACTTC. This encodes CASSYLYAQYF.

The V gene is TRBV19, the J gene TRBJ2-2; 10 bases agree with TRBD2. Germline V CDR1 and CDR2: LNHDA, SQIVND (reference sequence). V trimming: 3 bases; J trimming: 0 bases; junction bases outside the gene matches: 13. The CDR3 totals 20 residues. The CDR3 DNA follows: TGTGCCAGTAGTATCTTAGCGGGAGGCTCAATAAAAACGAACACCGGGGAGCTGTTTTTT. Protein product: CASSILAGGSIKTNTGELFF.

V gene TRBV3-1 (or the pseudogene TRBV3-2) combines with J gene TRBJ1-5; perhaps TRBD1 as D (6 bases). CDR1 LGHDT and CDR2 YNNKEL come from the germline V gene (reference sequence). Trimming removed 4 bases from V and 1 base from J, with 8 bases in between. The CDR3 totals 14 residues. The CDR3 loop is CASSPGQSNQPQHF. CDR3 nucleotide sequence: TGTGCCAGCAGCCCCGGACAGAGCAATCAGCCCCAGCATTTT.

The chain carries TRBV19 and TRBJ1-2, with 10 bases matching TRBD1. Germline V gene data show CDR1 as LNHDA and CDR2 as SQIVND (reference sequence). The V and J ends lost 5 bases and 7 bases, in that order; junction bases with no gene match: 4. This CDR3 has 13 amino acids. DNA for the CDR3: TGTGCCAGTAGTTACCGGGACAGGGGTGGCTACACCTTC. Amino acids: CASSYRDRGGYTF.

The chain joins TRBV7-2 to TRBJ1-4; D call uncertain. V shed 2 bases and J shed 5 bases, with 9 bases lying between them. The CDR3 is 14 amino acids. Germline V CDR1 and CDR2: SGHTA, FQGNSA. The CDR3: CASSLQVGNEKLFF. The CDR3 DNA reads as TGTGCCAGCAGCTTACAGGTTGGCAATGAAAAACTGTTTTTT.

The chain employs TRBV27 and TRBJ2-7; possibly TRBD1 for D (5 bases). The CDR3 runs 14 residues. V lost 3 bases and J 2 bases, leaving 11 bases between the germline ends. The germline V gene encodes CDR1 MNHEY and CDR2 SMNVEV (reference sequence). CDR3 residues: CASSLVSGTYEQYF. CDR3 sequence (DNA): TGTGCCAGCAGTTTGGTGTCAGGGACCTACGAGCAGTACTTC.

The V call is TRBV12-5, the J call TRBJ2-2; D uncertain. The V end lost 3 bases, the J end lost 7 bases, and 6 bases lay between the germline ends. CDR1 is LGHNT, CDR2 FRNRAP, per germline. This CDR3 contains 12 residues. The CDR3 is CASGFPSGELFF. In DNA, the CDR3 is TGTGCTAGTGGTTTCCCCAGCGGGGAGCTGTTTTTT.

CDR3 loop: CASSSLHGGTEQFF. CDR3 nucleotide sequence: TGTGCCAGCAGCTCGTTACACGGGGGGACTGAGCAGTTCTTC. The chain carries TRBV11-2 and TRBJ2-1; 7 bases line up with TRBD2. J lost 9 bases, V lost 4 bases, and 9 bases had no gene match. CDR1 is SGHAT, CDR2 FQNNGV, per germline. The CDR3 has 14 residues. The whole variable domain, filled in from reference TRBV11-2 and TRBJ2-1, reads EAGVAQSPRYKIIEKRQSVAFWCNPISGHATLYWYQQILGQGPKLLIQFQNNGVVDDSQLPKDRFSAERLKGVDSTLKIQPAKLEDSAVYLCASSSLHGGTEQFFGPGTRLTVL.

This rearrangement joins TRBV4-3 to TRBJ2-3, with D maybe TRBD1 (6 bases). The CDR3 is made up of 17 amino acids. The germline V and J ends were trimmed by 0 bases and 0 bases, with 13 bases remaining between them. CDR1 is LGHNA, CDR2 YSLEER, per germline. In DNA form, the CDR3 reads TGCGCCAGCAGCCAAGATCGACGGCAGGGGAGCACAGATACGCAGTATTTT. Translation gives CASSQDRRQGSTDTQYF.

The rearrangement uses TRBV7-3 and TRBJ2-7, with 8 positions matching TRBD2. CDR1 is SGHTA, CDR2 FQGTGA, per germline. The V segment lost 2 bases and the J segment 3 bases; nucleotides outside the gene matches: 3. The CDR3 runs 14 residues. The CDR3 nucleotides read TGTGCCAGCAGCTTAGCGGGAGGAGGCTACGAGCAGTACTTC. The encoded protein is CASSLAGGGYEQYF.

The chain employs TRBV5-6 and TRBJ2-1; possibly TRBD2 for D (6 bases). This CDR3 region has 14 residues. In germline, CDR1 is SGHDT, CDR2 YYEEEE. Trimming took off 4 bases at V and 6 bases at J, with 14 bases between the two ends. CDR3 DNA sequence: TGTGCCAGCAGCCCCCCGGGACTGAGCAATGAGCAGTTCTTC. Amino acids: CASSPPGLSNEQFF.

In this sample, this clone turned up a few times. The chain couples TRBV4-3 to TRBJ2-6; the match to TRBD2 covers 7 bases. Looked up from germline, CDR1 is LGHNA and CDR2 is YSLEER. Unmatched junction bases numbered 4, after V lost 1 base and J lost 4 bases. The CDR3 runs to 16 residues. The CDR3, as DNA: TGCGCCAGCAGCCAAGTTCTAGCGGCAGGGGCCAACGTCCTGACTTTC. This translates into CASSQVLAAGANVLTF.

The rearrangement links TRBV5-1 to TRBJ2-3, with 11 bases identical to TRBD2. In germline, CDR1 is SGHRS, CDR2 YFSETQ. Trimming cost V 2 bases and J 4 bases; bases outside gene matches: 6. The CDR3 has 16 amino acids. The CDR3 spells CASSFLSGGAADTQYF. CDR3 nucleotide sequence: TGCGCCAGCAGCTTCCTTAGCGGGGGGGCCGCAGATACGCAGTATTTT.

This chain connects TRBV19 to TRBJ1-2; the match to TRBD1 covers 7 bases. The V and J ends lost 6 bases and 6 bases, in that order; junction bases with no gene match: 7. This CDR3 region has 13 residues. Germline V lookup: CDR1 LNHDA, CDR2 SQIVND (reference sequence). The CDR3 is CASRHDRVDGYTF. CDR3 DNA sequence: TGTGCCAGTAGGCATGACAGGGTGGATGGCTACACCTTC.

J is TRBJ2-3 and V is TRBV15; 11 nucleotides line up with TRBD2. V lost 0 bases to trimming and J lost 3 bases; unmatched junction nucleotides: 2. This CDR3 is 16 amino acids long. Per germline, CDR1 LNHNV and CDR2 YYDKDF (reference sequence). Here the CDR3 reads CATSRDSSGGTDTQYF. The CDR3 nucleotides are TGTGCCACCAGCAGAGATTCTAGCGGGGGGACAGATACGCAGTATTTT.

The CDR3 coding sequence is TGTGCCAGCAGTTACTCCTCCGGGACAGGGGCCACTGAAGCTTTCTTT. Amino acid sequence: CASSYSSGTGATEAFF. The chain is built from TRBV6-5 and TRBJ1-1; 10 bases agree with TRBD1. There are 16 residues in the CDR3. Per the germline V gene, CDR1 is MNHEY and CDR2 is SVGAGI. V shed 0 bases and J 4 bases; nucleotides not matched to a gene: 5.

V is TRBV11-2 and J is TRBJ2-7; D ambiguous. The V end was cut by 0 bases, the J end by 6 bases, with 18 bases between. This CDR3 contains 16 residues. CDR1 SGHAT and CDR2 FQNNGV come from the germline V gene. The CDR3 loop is CASSLDHMAVRSEQYF. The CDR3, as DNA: TGTGCCAGCAGCTTAGATCATATGGCAGTGAGGTCCGAGCAGTACTTC.

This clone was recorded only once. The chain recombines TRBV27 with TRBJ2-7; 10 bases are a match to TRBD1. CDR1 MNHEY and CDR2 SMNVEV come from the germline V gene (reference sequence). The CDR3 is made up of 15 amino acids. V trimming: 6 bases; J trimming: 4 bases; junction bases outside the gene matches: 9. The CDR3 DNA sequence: TGTGCCAGCAGCGCGCGACAGGGGGCGGTGTACGAGCAGTACTTC. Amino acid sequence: CASSARQGAVYEQYF.

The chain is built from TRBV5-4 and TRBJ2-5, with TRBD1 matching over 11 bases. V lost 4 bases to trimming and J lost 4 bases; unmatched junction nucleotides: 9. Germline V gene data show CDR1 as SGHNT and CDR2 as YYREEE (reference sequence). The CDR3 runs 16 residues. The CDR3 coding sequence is TGTGCCAGCAGCACCGTCCCGGGACAGGGGGGAGAGACCCAGTACTTC. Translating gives CASSTVPGQGGETQYF.

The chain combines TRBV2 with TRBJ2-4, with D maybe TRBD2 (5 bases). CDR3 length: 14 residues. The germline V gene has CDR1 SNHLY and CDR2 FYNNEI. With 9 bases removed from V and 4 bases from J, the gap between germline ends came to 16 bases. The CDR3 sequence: CASGEAVAKNIQYF. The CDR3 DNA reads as TGTGCCAGTGGTGAAGCGGTAGCAAAAAACATTCAGTACTTC.

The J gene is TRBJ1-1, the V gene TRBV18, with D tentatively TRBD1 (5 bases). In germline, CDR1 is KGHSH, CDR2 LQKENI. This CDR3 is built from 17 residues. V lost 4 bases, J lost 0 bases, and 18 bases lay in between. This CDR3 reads CASSRTALGALNTEAFF. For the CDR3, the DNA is TGTGCCAGCTCACGCACTGCTCTTGGGGCCCTGAACACTGAAGCTTTCTTT.

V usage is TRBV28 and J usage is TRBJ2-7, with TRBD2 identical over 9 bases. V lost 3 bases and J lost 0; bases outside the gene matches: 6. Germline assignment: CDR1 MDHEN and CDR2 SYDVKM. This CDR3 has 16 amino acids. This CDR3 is CASSFPSGTNSYEQYF. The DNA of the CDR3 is TGTGCCAGCAGTTTTCCTAGCGGGACAAACTCCTACGAGCAGTACTTC.

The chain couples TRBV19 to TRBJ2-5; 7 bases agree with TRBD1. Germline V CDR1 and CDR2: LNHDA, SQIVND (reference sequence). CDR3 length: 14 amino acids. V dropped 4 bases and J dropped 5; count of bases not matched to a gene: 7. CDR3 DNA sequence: TGTGCCAGTAGTACAACAGGGGTGGTGGAGACCCAGTACTTC. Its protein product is CASSTTGVVETQYF.

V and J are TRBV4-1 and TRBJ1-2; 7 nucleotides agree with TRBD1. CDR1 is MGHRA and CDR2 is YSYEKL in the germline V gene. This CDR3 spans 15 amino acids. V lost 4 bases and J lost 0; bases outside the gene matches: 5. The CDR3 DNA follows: TGCGCCAGCAGCCCCCCCGACAGGGCTAACTATGGCTACACCTTC. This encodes CASSPPDRANYGYTF.